The source of this T cell receptor (beta chain) is a study of T-cell memory formation after mild COVID-19. Study results and limitations: Among clones contracting day 15 to 85, CD4/CD8 was balanced, whereas later expanders leaned CD4+. Among CD4+ contracting clones, most were CM and EM, and CD8+ ones EMRA.

As regards this clonotype: Its antigen is not identified.

Using its own MiXCR run on the 5' RACE reads, TCRdb lists one record per CDR3 protein. The data show over 350,000 distinct CDR3 sequences, around a sixth seen once. The source is a man younger than 35 who had mild COVID-19 (a few samples of this study predate the infection). Cell type and time point are not known. The specimen was PBMCs or a T cell subset sorted from them (not recorded which).

CDR3 sequence: CASSAGSVASSYEQYV. CDR3 DNA: TGCGCCAGCAGCGCGGGGAGCGTTGCTAGCTCCTACGAGCAGTACGTC. The chain links TRBV10-1 to TRBJ2-7; tentative D call: TRBD2 (6 bases). Germline assignment: CDR1 WNHNN and CDR2 SYGVQD (reference sequence). This CDR3 has 16 residues. V was trimmed by 6 bases and J by 0 bases, leaving 18 bases between them.